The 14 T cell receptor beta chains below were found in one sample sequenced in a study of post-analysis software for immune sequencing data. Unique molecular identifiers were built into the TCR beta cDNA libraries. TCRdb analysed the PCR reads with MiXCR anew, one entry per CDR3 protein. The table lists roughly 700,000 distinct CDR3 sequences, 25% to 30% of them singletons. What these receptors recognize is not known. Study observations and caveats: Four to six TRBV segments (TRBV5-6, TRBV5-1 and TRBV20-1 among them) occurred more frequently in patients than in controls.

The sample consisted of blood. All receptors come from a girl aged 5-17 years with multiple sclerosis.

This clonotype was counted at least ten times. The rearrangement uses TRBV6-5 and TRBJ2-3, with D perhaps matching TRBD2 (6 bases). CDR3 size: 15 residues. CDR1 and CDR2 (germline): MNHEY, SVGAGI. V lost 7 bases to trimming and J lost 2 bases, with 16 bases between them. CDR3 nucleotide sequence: TGTGCCAGCACCACGGAGGCGGGGCTCACAGATACGCAGTATTTT. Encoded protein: CASTTEAGLTDTQYF.

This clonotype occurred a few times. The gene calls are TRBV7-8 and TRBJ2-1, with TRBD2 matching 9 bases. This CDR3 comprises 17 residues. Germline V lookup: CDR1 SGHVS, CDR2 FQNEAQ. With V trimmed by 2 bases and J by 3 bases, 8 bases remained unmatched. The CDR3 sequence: CASSLPTSGGVYNEQFF. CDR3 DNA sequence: TGTGCCAGCAGCTTACCGACTAGCGGAGGGGTCTACAATGAGCAGTTCTTC.

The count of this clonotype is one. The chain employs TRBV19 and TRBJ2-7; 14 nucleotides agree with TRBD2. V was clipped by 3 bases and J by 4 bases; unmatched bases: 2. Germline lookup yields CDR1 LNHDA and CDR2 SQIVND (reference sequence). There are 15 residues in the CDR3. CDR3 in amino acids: CASSMTSGRAYEQYF. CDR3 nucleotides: TGTGCCAGTAGTATGACTAGCGGGAGGGCGTACGAGCAGTACTTC.

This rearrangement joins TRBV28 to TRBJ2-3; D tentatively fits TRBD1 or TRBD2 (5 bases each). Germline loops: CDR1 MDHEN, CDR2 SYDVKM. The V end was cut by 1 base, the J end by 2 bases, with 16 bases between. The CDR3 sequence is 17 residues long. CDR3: CASSLLVGAETTDTQYF. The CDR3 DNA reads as TGTGCCAGCAGTTTATTGGTCGGGGCTGAAACCACAGATACGCAGTATTTT.

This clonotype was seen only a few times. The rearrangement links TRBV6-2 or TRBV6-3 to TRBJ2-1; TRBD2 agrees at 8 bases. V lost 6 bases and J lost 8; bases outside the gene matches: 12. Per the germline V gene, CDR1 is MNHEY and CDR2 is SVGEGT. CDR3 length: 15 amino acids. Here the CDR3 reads CASSTWAGGSDEQFF. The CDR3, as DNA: TGTGCCAGCAGCACCTGGGCGGGGGGAAGTGATGAGCAGTTCTTC.

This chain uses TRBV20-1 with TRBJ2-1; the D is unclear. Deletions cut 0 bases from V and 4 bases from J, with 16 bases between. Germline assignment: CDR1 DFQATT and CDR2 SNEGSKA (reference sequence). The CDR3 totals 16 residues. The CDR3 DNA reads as TGCAGTGCTAGAGATCTGATTATAGGAGTATACAATGAGCAGTTCTTC. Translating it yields CSARDLIIGVYNEQFF.

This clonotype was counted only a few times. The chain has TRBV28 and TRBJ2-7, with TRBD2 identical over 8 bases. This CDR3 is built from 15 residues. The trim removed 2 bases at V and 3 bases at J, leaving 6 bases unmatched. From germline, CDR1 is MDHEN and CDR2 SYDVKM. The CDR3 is CASSLVGTRFYEQYF. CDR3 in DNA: TGTGCCAGCAGTTTAGTTGGGACTAGATTCTACGAGCAGTACTTC.

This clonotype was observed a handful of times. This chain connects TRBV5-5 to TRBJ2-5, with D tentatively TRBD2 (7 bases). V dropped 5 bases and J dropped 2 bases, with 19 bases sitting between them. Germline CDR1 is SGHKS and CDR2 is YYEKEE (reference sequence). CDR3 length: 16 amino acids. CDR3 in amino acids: CASSSVWGGTQETQYF. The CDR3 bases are TGTGCCAGCAGTTCCGTGTGGGGGGGCACTCAAGAGACCCAGTACTTC.

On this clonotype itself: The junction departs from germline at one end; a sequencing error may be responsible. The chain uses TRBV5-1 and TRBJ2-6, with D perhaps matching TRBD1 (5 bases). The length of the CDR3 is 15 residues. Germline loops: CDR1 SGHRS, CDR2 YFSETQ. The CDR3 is CASSVDSSGANVRTF. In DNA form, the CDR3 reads TGCGCCAGCAGCGTCGACAGCTCTGGGGCCAACGTCCGGACTTTC. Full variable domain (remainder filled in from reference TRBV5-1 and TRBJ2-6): KAGVTQTPRYLIKTRGQQVTLSCSPISGHRSVSWYQQTPGQGLQFLFEYFSETQRNKGNFPGRFSGRQFSNSRSEMNVSTLELGDSALYLCASSVDSSGANVRTFGAGSRLTVL.

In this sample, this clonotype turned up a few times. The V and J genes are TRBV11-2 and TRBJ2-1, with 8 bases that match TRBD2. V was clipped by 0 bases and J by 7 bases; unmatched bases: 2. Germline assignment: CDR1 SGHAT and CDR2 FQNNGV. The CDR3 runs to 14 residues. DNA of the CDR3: TGTGCCAGCAGCTTAGATAGCGGGGCAAATGAGCAGTTCTTC. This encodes CASSLDSGANEQFF.

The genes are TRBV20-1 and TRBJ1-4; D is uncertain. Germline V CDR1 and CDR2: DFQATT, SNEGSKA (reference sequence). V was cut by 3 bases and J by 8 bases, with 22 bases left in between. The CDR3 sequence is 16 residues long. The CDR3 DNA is TGCAGTGCTAGCGGAATCGCAGGCGGGGTCGGGGAAAAACTGTTTTTT. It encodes CSASGIAGGVGEKLFF.

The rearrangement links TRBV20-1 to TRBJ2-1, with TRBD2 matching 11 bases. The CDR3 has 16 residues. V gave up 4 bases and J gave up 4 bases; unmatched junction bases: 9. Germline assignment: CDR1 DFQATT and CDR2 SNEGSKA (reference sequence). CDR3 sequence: CSATRLAGRRYNEQFF. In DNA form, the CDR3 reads TGCAGTGCTACCAGACTAGCGGGGAGGCGTTACAATGAGCAGTTCTTC.

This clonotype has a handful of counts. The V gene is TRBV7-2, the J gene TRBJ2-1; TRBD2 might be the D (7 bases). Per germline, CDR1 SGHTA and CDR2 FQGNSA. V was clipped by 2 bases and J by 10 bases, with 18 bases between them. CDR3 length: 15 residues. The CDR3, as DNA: TGTGCCAGCAGCTTACTGCGGGGGCGGGCCGGGGAGCAGTTCTTC. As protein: CASSLLRGRAGEQFF.

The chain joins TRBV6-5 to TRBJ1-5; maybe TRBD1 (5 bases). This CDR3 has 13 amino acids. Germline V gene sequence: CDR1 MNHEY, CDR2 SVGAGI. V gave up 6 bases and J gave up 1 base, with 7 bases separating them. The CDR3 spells CASREGSNQPQHF. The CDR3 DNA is TGTGCCAGCAGGGAGGGGAGCAATCAGCCCCAGCATTTT.